These 25 T cell receptor beta chains originate from one sample sequenced in a study of T-cell reconstitution after alpha-beta-depleted transplantation in children. Unique molecular identifiers were incorporated during preparation of the TCRbeta library. TCRdb re-called the PCR reads through MiXCR, storing one row per CDR3 protein. The table has fewer than 500,000 distinct CDR3 sequences, about 40% seen once. Sample: PBMCs, taken before TCRalphabeta/CD19-depleted stem cell transplant. These receptors were obtained from a girl aged 2 to 10 with aplastic anemia, due to receive a stem cell transplant.

This clonotype was counted a single time. This rearrangement joins TRBV20-1 to TRBJ2-7; TRBD1 matches 8 bases. The CDR3 length is 14 residues. The V gene's germline CDR1 is DFQATT and CDR2 SNEGSKA (reference sequence). V gave up 6 bases and J gave up 0 bases; unmatched junction bases: 7. The CDR3 coding sequence is TGCAGTGCCCCCGGACAGGGAAACTCCTACGAGCAGTACTTC. This encodes CSAPGQGNSYEQYF.

This clonotype was observed once. The chain couples TRBV7-6 to TRBJ2-3; D may match TRBD1 or TRBD2 (5 bases each). V lost 5 bases, J lost 1 base, and 10 bases lay in between. Germline-derived CDR1 and CDR2 are SGHVS and FNYEAQ. The CDR3 contains 14 residues. The CDR3 loop is CASSGGWGTDTQYF. The CDR3 DNA reads as TGTGCCAGCAGCGGGGGTTGGGGCACAGATACGCAGTATTTT.

This clonotype came up a few times. The rearrangement links TRBV5-6 to TRBJ2-6; 8 nucleotides line up with TRBD1. In germline, CDR1 is SGHDT, CDR2 YYEEEE. Trimming cost V 6 bases and J 2 bases; bases outside gene matches: 16. The CDR3 is 19 residues long. CDR3: CASTHWVGQGVTGANVLTF. CDR3 nucleotide sequence: TGTGCCAGCACCCACTGGGTCGGACAGGGCGTTACTGGGGCCAACGTCCTGACTTTC.

V and J are TRBV15 and TRBJ2-5; 11 nucleotides align to TRBD1. This CDR3 region has 16 residues. Germline trimming cut 0 bases from V and 1 base from J; bases unmatched to any gene: 1. CDR1 is LNHNV and CDR2 is YYDKDF in the germline V gene (reference sequence). CDR3 nucleotides: TGTGCCACCAGCAGAGATGGGACAGGGGGCCAAGAGACCCAGTACTTC. It codes for CATSRDGTGGQETQYF.

This clonotype appeared a few times. The chain uses TRBV28 and TRBJ2-7, with D perhaps matching TRBD1 or TRBD2 (5 bases each). Germline CDR1 MDHEN, CDR2 SYDVKM. The CDR3 runs 12 residues. V was clipped by 6 bases and J by 6 bases, with 12 bases between them. CDR3 nucleotide sequence: TGTGCCAGCAGCCGGGGCTTAGGCGAGCAGTACTTC. This sequence encodes CASSRGLGEQYF.

Points on this clonotype: A junction boundary mismatches the germline segment, possibly from a read error. This chain connects TRBV11-2 to TRBJ2-1; D is perhaps TRBD1 or TRBD2 (5 bases each). This CDR3 region has 17 residues. The germline V gene encodes CDR1 SGHAT and CDR2 FQNNGV. The CDR3 DNA is TGTGCCAGCAGCCTAGAGTTCCGAGGGGCCCCCTACAATGAGCAGTTCTTC. Residues: CASSLEFRGAPYNEQFF.

The J gene is TRBJ2-3, the V gene TRBV29-1; D is uncertain. Trimming removed 6 bases at V and 1 base at J, with 17 bases between. The CDR3 loop spans 15 amino acids. Looked up from germline, CDR1 is SQVTM and CDR2 is ANQGSEA. The CDR3 nucleotides read TGCAGCGTATTGACGGCTCTAGGTGGCACAGATACGCAGTATTTT. Its protein is CSVLTALGGTDTQYF.

The J gene is TRBJ1-1, the V gene TRBV10-3; unclear D gene. The CDR3 loop spans 12 amino acids. Germline assignment: CDR1 ENHRY and CDR2 SYGVKD. V dropped 4 bases and J dropped 1 base, with 4 bases sitting between them. The DNA of the CDR3 is TGTGCCATCAGTGGGCCGAACACTGAAGCTTTCTTT. It is translated as CAISGPNTEAFF.

The chain couples TRBV4-2 to TRBJ1-1; D gene unclear. The germline CDR1 and CDR2 sequences are LGHNA and YNFKEQ. The CDR3 length is 15 residues. The germline V and J ends were trimmed by 1 base and 7 bases, with 16 bases remaining between them. The CDR3 region is CASSQGITTSIEAFF. The DNA for the CDR3 is TGTGCCAGCAGCCAAGGTATAACAACCTCGATTGAAGCTTTCTTT.

The chain links TRBV12-3 or TRBV12-4 to TRBJ2-2; 7 nucleotides agree with TRBD1. Trimming cost V 6 bases and J 6 bases; bases outside gene matches: 4. The CDR3 extends over 13 amino acids. In DNA form, the CDR3 reads TGTGCCAGCAGATACACAGGGGCCGGGGAGCTGTTTTTT. Translating it yields CASRYTGAGELFF.

This chain links TRBV6-5 with TRBJ2-1; the match to TRBD2 covers 9 bases. The V gene end was trimmed by 4 bases and the J gene end by 7 bases; junction bases not matched to a gene: 8. This CDR3 comprises 15 residues. Germline CDR1 reads MNHEY; CDR2 reads SVGAGI. The CDR3 protein is CASSSLREGVNEQFF. Here the CDR3 DNA reads TGTGCCAGCAGTTCCCTGCGGGAGGGCGTAAATGAGCAGTTCTTC.

The rearrangement joins TRBV20-1 to TRBJ2-1, with D tentatively TRBD2 (6 bases). CDR3 length: 16 amino acids. Trimming cost V 1 base and J 5 bases, with 18 bases left between them. Germline V gene sequence: CDR1 DFQATT, CDR2 SNEGSKA (reference sequence). CDR3 coding DNA: TGCAGTGCTAGAGGTGGTTTGGCGGGGATACACAATGAGCAGTTCTTC. Encoded protein: CSARGGLAGIHNEQFF.

The table lists this clonotype with many counts. The rearrangement links TRBV12-3 or TRBV12-4 to TRBJ2-5, with D unresolved. V lost 2 bases, J lost 6 bases, and 10 bases lay in between. This CDR3 has 13 residues. This CDR3 reads CASSLTSAKTQYF. CDR3 nucleotides: TGTGCCAGCAGTTTAACCAGCGCTAAGACCCAGTACTTC.

The V call is TRBV7-9, the J call TRBJ2-5, with 10 bases that match TRBD2. The junction had 10 bases not matched to a gene; V was cut back by 5 bases and J by 1 base. Germline lookup yields CDR1 SEHNR and CDR2 FQNEAQ (reference sequence). CDR3 length: 17 residues. CDR3 residues: CASSLVGQRGGQETQYF. The CDR3 DNA sequence: TGTGCCAGCAGCCTCGTAGGGCAGCGGGGGGGCCAAGAGACCCAGTACTTC.

This chain connects TRBV4-1 to TRBJ1-3; D may be TRBD1 (5 bases). This CDR3 has 18 amino acids. The germline V gene has CDR1 MGHRA and CDR2 YSYEKL. The V end lost 1 base, the J end lost 3 bases, and 19 bases lay between the germline ends. As DNA, the CDR3 is TGCGCCAGCAGCCAAGGCTTACTTCGGTGGGGGTTTGGAAACACCATATATTTT. Protein: CASSQGLLRWGFGNTIYF.

This clonotype showed up just a few times. The rearrangement uses TRBV5-5 and TRBJ1-5; D is ambiguous. Trimming removed 1 base at V and 0 bases at J, with 14 bases between. Germline loops: CDR1 SGHKS, CDR2 YYEKEE (reference sequence). The CDR3 sequence is 17 residues long. CDR3 coding DNA: TGTGCCAGCAGCTTGTTACCCCTATCAGATAGCAATCAGCCCCAGCATTTT. Translated, it gives CASSLLPLSDSNQPQHF. The full variable domain, rest sourced from reference TRBV5-5 and TRBJ1-5, is DAGVTQSPTHLIKTRGQQVTLRCSPISGHKSVSWYQQVLGQGPQFIFQYYEKEERGRGNFPDRFSARQFPNYSSELNVNALLLGDSALYLCASSLLPLSDSNQPQHFGDGTRLSIL.

This chain links TRBV6-5 with TRBJ2-3, with 11 bases lining up with TRBD1. This CDR3 is built from 16 residues. Germline V gives CDR1 MNHEY, CDR2 SVGAGI. With 4 bases clipped from V and 4 bases from J, the junction kept 7 bases outside the gene matches. As DNA, the CDR3 is TGTGCCAGCAGTTCCCCCGGGACAGGGGGAGCAGATACGCAGTATTTT. Translating it yields CASSSPGTGGADTQYF.

The chain carries TRBV28 and TRBJ1-1; the D gene is possibly TRBD1 (5 bases). Trimming left V 10 bases short and J 0 bases short, with 18 bases between. Per germline, CDR1 MDHEN and CDR2 SYDVKM. The CDR3 totals 15 residues. The CDR3 nucleotides are TGTGCCACCAGCAGGACTGGACACATGAACACTGAAGCTTTCTTT. Translated, it gives CATSRTGHMNTEAFF.

The table lists this clonotype with a few counts. The rearrangement joins TRBV20-1 to TRBJ1-4, with TRBD1 matching 7 bases. This CDR3 has 13 amino acids. The germline gives CDR1 DFQATT, CDR2 SNEGSKA (reference sequence). The V gene end was trimmed by 6 bases and the J gene end by 4 bases; junction bases not matched to a gene: 5. The CDR3 nucleotides read TGCAGTGCCCCGGACAGGCGTAATGAAAAACTGTTTTTT. Translating gives CSAPDRRNEKLFF.

This sequence joins TRBV20-1 and TRBJ2-3; perhaps TRBD2 as D (6 bases). With 3 bases removed from V and 2 bases from J, the gap between germline ends came to 12 bases. The CDR3 is made up of 14 amino acids. CDR1 and CDR2 (germline): DFQATT, SNEGSKA (reference sequence). CDR3 sequence (DNA): TGCAGTGCTAGGTCTGGCGGGGACACAGATACGCAGTATTTT. This encodes CSARSGGDTDTQYF.

This rearrangement joins TRBV7-8 to TRBJ2-7; TRBD2 agrees at 10 bases. Germline trimming cut 4 bases from V and 3 bases from J; bases unmatched to any gene: 6. The CDR3 is 15 residues long. Germline V gene data show CDR1 as SGHVS and CDR2 as FQNEAQ. The CDR3 DNA follows: TGTGCCAGCAGCTCCTCTCCTAGCGGGAGCTACGAGCAGTACTTC. This translates into CASSSSPSGSYEQYF.

The J gene is TRBJ2-3, the V gene TRBV10-3; D is perhaps TRBD1 (6 bases). Trimming stripped 8 bases from V and 2 bases from J, with 14 bases between. CDR1 ENHRY and CDR2 SYGVKD come from the germline V gene. The CDR3 extends over 14 amino acids. The CDR3 DNA sequence: TGTGCCATCGCAGAACAGGGCGCCACAGATACGCAGTATTTT. Its translation is CAIAEQGATDTQYF.

This clonotype appeared many times. The chain uses TRBV20-1 and TRBJ2-1, with 11 nucleotides matching TRBD2. Germline V gene sequence: CDR1 DFQATT, CDR2 SNEGSKA (reference sequence). The CDR3 is made up of 14 amino acids. The trim removed 6 bases at V and 10 bases at J, leaving 11 bases unmatched. CDR3 sequence reads: CSAPPGLAALEQFF. The CDR3 nucleotides read TGCAGTGCCCCGCCGGGACTAGCGGCACTAGAGCAGTTCTTC.

The chain recombines TRBV7-2 with TRBJ2-3; 10 bases line up with TRBD2. The length of the CDR3 is 16 residues. The germline CDR1 and CDR2 sequences are SGHTA and FQGNSA. The trim removed 2 bases at V and 10 bases at J, leaving 12 bases unmatched. Here the CDR3 reads CASSLTSGVLLGPQYF. Written as DNA, the CDR3 is TGTGCCAGCAGCTTAACTAGCGGGGTGCTTTTAGGCCCGCAGTATTTT.

The chain has TRBV20-1 and TRBJ1-1, with a possible D match to TRBD1 (5 bases). The CDR3 is 14 residues long. CDR1 is DFQATT and CDR2 is SNEGSKA in the germline V gene (reference sequence). V lost 5 bases to trimming and J lost 5 bases, with 18 bases between them. The CDR3 DNA is TGCAGTGCTCCGAGCCGGGGGAGAGATACTGAAGCTTTCTTT. Encoded protein: CSAPSRGRDTEAFF.